The TCR beta chain described here comes from a study of shared clonotypes between healthy human individuals. As for the study in general: Plates per donor: three CD4 naive, three CD4 memory, two CD8 naive, one CD8 memory.

Negatively enriched CD4+ T cells were divided by CD45RA into naive and memory. The repertoire was sequenced with immunoSEQ multiplex PCR; TCRdb's copy has only in-frame clones and lacks some. In the table there are hundreds of thousands of clones, around 73% of which are singletons. This clonotype originated in a woman aged 25 to 39 in good health. The sequenced material came from memory CD4+ T cells sorted from blood. Subset in this sample: CD45RA-negative fraction.

The chain's CDR3 is CASSLAPSGGYNEQFF. DNA of the CDR3: TGTGCCAGCAGCTTAGCGCCTAGCGGAGGCTACAATGAGCAGTTCTTC. This chain links TRBV7-9 with TRBJ2-1; 7 bases match TRBD2. Germline-derived CDR1 and CDR2 are SEHNR and FQNEAQ (reference sequence). The V segment lost 0 bases and the J segment 3 bases; nucleotides outside the gene matches: 5. This CDR3 contains 16 residues.